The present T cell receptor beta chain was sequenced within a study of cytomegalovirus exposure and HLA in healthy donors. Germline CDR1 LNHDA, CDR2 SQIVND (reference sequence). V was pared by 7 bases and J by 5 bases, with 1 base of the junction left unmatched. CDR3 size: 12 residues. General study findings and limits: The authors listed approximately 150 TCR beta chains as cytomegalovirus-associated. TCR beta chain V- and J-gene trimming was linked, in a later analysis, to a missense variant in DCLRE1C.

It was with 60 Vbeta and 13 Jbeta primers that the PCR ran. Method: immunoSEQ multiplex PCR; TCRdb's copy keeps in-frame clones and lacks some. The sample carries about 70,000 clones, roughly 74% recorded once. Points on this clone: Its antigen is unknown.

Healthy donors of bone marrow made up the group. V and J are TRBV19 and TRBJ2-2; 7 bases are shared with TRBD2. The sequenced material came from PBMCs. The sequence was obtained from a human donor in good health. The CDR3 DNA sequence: TGTGCCAGTATCGGGGGGACCGGGGAGCTGTTTTTT. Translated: CASIGGTGELFF.